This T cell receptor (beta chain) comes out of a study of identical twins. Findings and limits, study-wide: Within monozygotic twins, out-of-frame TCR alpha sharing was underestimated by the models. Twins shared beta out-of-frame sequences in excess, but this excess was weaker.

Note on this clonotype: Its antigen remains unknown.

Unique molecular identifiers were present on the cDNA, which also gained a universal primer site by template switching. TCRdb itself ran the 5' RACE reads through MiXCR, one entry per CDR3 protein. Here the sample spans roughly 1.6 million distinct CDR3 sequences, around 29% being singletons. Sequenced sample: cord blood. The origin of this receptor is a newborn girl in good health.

Written as DNA, the CDR3 is TGTGCCAGCAGCTTAGGACTCTCGATAAGCACTGAAGCTTTCTTT. This translates into CASSLGLSISTEAFF. The rearrangement uses TRBV7-2 and TRBJ1-1; D is ambiguous. This CDR3 spans 15 amino acids. V lost 1 base, J lost 4 bases, and 13 bases lay in between. In germline, CDR1 is SGHTA, CDR2 FQGNSA.